These 17 T cell receptor beta chains were sequenced from one sample in a study of radiation and T cells in renal cell carcinoma. This table comes from immunoSEQ multiplex PCR, and its TCRdb copy is limited to in-frame clones, with some not included. The repertoire consists of 100,000 to 150,000 clones, with around 80% occurring once and the leading ten covering around 3%. Indicated time point: baseline pretreatment blood. Treatment given: 15 Gy SBRT to primary tumor, nephrectomy 4 weeks later. The sample was blood, taken from a patient whose treatment included radiotherapy and nephrectomy. The receptors shown here come from a woman aged 60-70 years with renal cell carcinoma.

The rearrangement links TRBV5-1 to TRBJ2-1, with D perhaps TRBD2 (5 bases). The germline gives CDR1 SGHRS, CDR2 YFSETQ. The CDR3 contains 17 residues. V was cut by 4 bases and J by 2 bases, with 19 bases left in between. The CDR3: CASSPLGGSSPYNEQFF. In nucleotides, the CDR3 is TGCGCCAGCAGCCCACTAGGAGGTTCGAGTCCCTACAATGAGCAGTTCTTC.

The rearrangement joins TRBV10-3 to TRBJ2-7; tentatively, D is TRBD1 (5 bases). The CDR3 totals 17 residues. Trimming shortened V by 0 bases and J by 3 bases, and 18 bases separated the two germline ends. The V gene's germline CDR1 is ENHRY and CDR2 SYGVKD. The DNA for the CDR3 is TGTGCCATCAGTGAGTCAAGAACAGGCGGCGGAGTCTACGAGCAGTACTTC. Amino acid sequence: CAISESRTGGGVYEQYF.

This chain joins TRBV11-2 and TRBJ1-1; the D gene is possibly TRBD1 (5 bases). The CDR3 is 14 amino acids. Per the germline V gene, CDR1 is SGHAT and CDR2 is FQNNGV. Trimming shortened V by 3 bases and J by 4 bases, and 12 bases separated the two germline ends. CDR3 coding DNA: TGTGCCAGCAGCTTTTGGGGCGGTGGCACTGAAGCTTTCTTT. This codes for CASSFWGGGTEAFF.

The chain recombines TRBV6-1 with TRBJ2-3; TRBD2 agrees at 13 bases. V trimming: 10 bases; J trimming: 10 bases; junction bases outside the gene matches: 11. From germline, CDR1 is MNHNS and CDR2 SASEGT. This CDR3 region has 14 residues. In nucleotides, the CDR3 is TGTGCCATCGATCCCGGGACTAGCGGGGCTTCGCAGTATTTT. It specifies CAIDPGTSGASQYF.

The chain employs TRBV7-2 and TRBJ2-7; no reliable D call. Germline CDR1 reads SGHTA; CDR2 reads FQGNSA. V lost 3 bases and J lost 6, with 15 bases in between. The CDR3 loop spans 14 amino acids. The DNA of the CDR3 is TGTGCCAGCAGCTTTGACCTAACAAAGGGCGAGCAGTACTTC. Translation: CASSFDLTKGEQYF.

The chain employs TRBV28 and TRBJ2-7; the D gene is possibly TRBD2 (6 bases). V was cut by 4 bases and J by 9 bases, with 22 bases left in between. The CDR3 has 15 amino acids. Germline loops: CDR1 MDHEN, CDR2 SYDVKM. The CDR3 region has the DNA TGTGCCAGCAGTTCCTCCGAGGGCGGGCGGCGGGGGCAGTACTTC. This encodes CASSSSEGGRRGQYF.

The chain carries TRBV6-5 and TRBJ2-1; D is perhaps TRBD2 (5 bases). The V end was cut by 3 bases, the J end by 3 bases, with 12 bases between. The CDR3 is made up of 15 amino acids. In germline, CDR1 is MNHEY, CDR2 SVGAGI. In nucleotides, the CDR3 is TGTGCCAGCAGTTATCCGGGGAGTCTCTACAATGAGCAGTTCTTC. Its translation is CASSYPGSLYNEQFF.

The chain carries TRBV30 and TRBJ2-7; maybe TRBD2 (6 bases). Germline CDR1 reads GTSNPN; CDR2 reads SVGIG (reference sequence). Trimming took off 3 bases at V and 6 bases at J, with 12 bases between the two ends. The CDR3 covers 12 residues. The CDR3: CAWRRQGGEQYF. CDR3 nucleotides: TGTGCCTGGAGGAGGCAGGGAGGCGAGCAGTACTTC.

This clone has just a few counts. This sample includes further DNA sequences coding for the same CDR3. The rearrangement joins TRBV6-5 to TRBJ2-7; TRBD1 aligns across 10 bases. Germline loops: CDR1 MNHEY, CDR2 SVGAGI. The CDR3 has 14 amino acids. V shed 2 bases and J 2 bases; nucleotides not matched to a gene: 0. This CDR3 is CASSYGQGAYEQYF. In DNA, the CDR3 is TGTGCCAGCAGTTACGGACAGGGGGCCTACGAGCAGTACTTC.

The chain employs TRBV21-1 and TRBJ1-1; the table names TRBD1, a call not compared with the DNA. TRBV21-1 is a listed pseudogene. This CDR3 comprises 17 residues. CDR3 protein: CASLDFPSGTGNTEAFF. As DNA, the CDR3 is TGTGCCAGTCTAGATTTCCCATCCGGGACAGGGAACACTGAAGCTTTCTTT.

The rearrangement joins TRBV28 to TRBJ1-5; possible D gene TRBD1, 5 bases. CDR3 length: 16 amino acids. CDR1 and CDR2 (germline): MDHEN, SYDVKM. Trimming shortened V by 2 bases and J by 0 bases, and 11 bases separated the two germline ends. The CDR3 is CASSLSGDYSNQPQHF. CDR3 bases: TGTGCCAGCAGTTTAAGTGGGGACTATAGCAATCAGCCCCAGCATTTT.

The rearrangement links TRBV6-6 to TRBJ2-5, with D unresolved. V was trimmed by 2 bases and J by 5 bases, leaving 12 bases between them. This CDR3 is 14 amino acids long. Germline loops: CDR1 MNHNY, CDR2 SVGAGI (reference sequence). The DNA for the CDR3 is TGTGCCAGCAGTTACCCCGGGCCGACGGAGACCCAGTACTTC. Translation: CASSYPGPTETQYF.

The chain uses TRBV5-6 and TRBJ2-7; 15 bases match TRBD2. The CDR3 length is 17 residues. Germline trimming cut 0 bases from V and 7 bases from J; bases unmatched to any gene: 8. Germline CDR1 reads SGHDT; CDR2 reads YYEEEE. The CDR3 DNA sequence: TGTGCCAGCAGCTTGGAACGGACTAGCGGGGGGGCCGGGGAGCAGTACTTC. Translation: CASSLERTSGGAGEQYF.

This chain joins TRBV10-3 and TRBJ1-3; the D is unclear. The germline V gene encodes CDR1 ENHRY and CDR2 SYGVKD. V was shortened by 8 bases and J by 3 bases, with 5 bases between the two germline ends. The CDR3 is made up of 11 amino acids. CDR3 sequence (DNA): TGTGCCATCGACCTTGGAAACACCATATATTTT. Translating gives CAIDLGNTIYF.

The chain links TRBV7-3 to TRBJ2-1; a possible D gene is TRBD2 (6 bases). Trimming removed 0 bases at V and 6 bases at J, with 12 bases between. The CDR3 spans 15 residues. Per the germline V gene, CDR1 is SGHTA and CDR2 is FQGTGA. The CDR3 nucleotides are TGTGCCAGCAGCTTAACGGCGGGGAACTTCAATGAGCAGTTCTTC. It yields the protein CASSLTAGNFNEQFF.

This clone appeared many times. The DNA for the CDR3 is TGTGCCAGCAGCCGCAGGACTAGCGGGAACACCGGGGAGCTGTTTTTT. Translated: CASSRRTSGNTGELFF. V is TRBV7-9 and J is TRBJ2-2; 10 bases fit TRBD2. Unmatched junction bases numbered 4, after V lost 5 bases and J lost 1 base. The germline V gene encodes CDR1 SEHNR and CDR2 FQNEAQ (reference sequence). The length of the CDR3 is 16 residues.

The rearrangement links TRBV6-5 to TRBJ2-5; TRBD1 agrees at 8 bases. The CDR3 is 14 amino acids. V lost 6 bases to trimming and J lost 1 base; unmatched junction nucleotides: 4. Looked up from germline, CDR1 is MNHEY and CDR2 is SVGAGI. CDR3: CASSRDRGQETQYF. As DNA, the CDR3 is TGTGCCAGCAGCCGCGACAGGGGCCAAGAGACCCAGTACTTC.